This T cell receptor beta chain was sequenced during a study of T-cell reconstitution after alpha-beta-depleted transplantation in children. A library of TCRbeta sequences, prepared with unique molecular identifiers, was generated. TCRdb processed the PCR reads anew with MiXCR; each CDR3 protein has one entry. The profile shows 500,000 to 650,000 distinct CDR3 sequences, 10% to 12% of them singletons. This clonotype was recorded a few times. What it binds is not known. Study-level points and caveats: By about two months after transplant, alpha-beta T cells reportedly arose from several hundred graft clones that had expanded. Diversity of TCRbeta at day 60 was high in some patients, arising from surviving recipient T cells and thymic progenitors. Among T cells one year after transplant, newly produced cells accounted for most counts and diversity.

The germline gives CDR1 SEHNR, CDR2 FQNEAQ (reference sequence). The CDR3 runs 14 residues. Trimming removed 3 bases at V and 4 bases at J, with 12 bases between. The receptor was derived from a female patient younger than 10 who had a stem cell transplant for aplastic anemia, so the T cells may come from the graft donor. The chain combines TRBV7-9 with TRBJ1-2; a weak D match, TRBD1 (6 bases). The sequenced sample was PBMCs, mostly from graft donor cells, obtained 180 days after TCRalphabeta/CD19-depleted stem cell transplant. CDR3 bases: TGTGCCAGCAGCTTTGGGGGGCTCGGCTATGGCTACACCTTC. It encodes CASSFGGLGYGYTF. The whole variable domain, remainder taken from reference TRBV7-9 and TRBJ1-2, is DTGVSQNPRHKITKRGQNVTFRCDPISEHNRLYWYRQTLGQGPEFLTYFQNEAQLEKSRLLSDRFSAERPKGSFSTLEIQRTEQGDSAMYLCASSFGGLGYGYTFGSGTRLTVV.